The next 22 T cell receptor beta chains were all read from a single sample in a study of blood T cell repertoires in COVID-19. The data were produced by immunoSEQ multiplex PCR, yet TCRdb's version contains in-frame clones alone and is incomplete. The sample holds over 300,000 clones, roughly 90% seen once. What was sequenced was peripheral blood. Receptor source: a man aged 18 to 35 who had recovered from COVID-19.

This rearrangement joins TRBV10-3 to TRBJ2-7; TRBD1 matches at 8 bases. Per germline, CDR1 ENHRY and CDR2 SYGVKD. This CDR3 is 12 amino acids long. Trimming at V came to 7 bases and at J to 4 bases, leaving 3 bases not matched to a gene. CDR3 region: CAIKTGEYEQYF. CDR3 sequence (DNA): TGTGCCATCAAGACAGGGGAATACGAGCAGTACTTC.

This clone was counted once. This rearrangement joins TRBV5-1 to TRBJ2-1; the match to TRBD2 covers 15 bases. The J segment lost 7 bases and the V segment lost 3 bases, leaving 11 bases of the junction unmatched. The CDR3 spans 18 residues. CDR1 is SGHRS and CDR2 is YFSETQ in the germline V gene. CDR3: CASSSLGLAGGEGNEQFF. The DNA of the CDR3 is TGCGCCAGCAGCTCCCTGGGACTAGCGGGAGGAGAAGGGAATGAGCAGTTCTTC.

A single count supports this clone. The genes are TRBV1 and TRBJ1-5. TRBV1 is a recognized pseudogene. The CDR3 runs 21 residues. In nucleotides, the CDR3 is TGCACCAGCAGCCAAGAATTGGGGTGGAGGGGACGTGAGGACGGCAATCAGCCCCAGCATTTT. This codes for CTSSQELGWRGREDGNQPQHF.

The chain carries TRBV6-5 and TRBJ1-4, with D maybe TRBD1 (5 bases). The CDR3 runs to 14 residues. Germline values: CDR1 MNHEY, CDR2 SVGAGI. V was trimmed by 6 bases and J by 5 bases, leaving 13 bases between them. CDR3 loop: CASRGVGWNEKLFF. In DNA, the CDR3 is TGTGCCAGCAGAGGGGTAGGATGGAATGAAAAACTGTTTTTT.

J is TRBJ2-3 and V is TRBV6-5; D possibly corresponds to TRBD1 (6 bases). This CDR3 is 14 amino acids long. The V end lost 6 bases, the J end lost 4 bases, and 14 bases lay between the germline ends. Germline V gene lookup returns CDR1 MNHEY and CDR2 SVGAGI. In nucleotides, the CDR3 is TGTGCCAGCAGCCCGGGACACCCGGCAGATACGCAGTATTTT. Translated, it gives CASSPGHPADTQYF.

The rearrangement joins TRBV7-2 to TRBJ1-3; 7 bases map to TRBD1. From germline, CDR1 is SGHTA and CDR2 FQGNSA. CDR3 size: 15 residues. With 6 bases clipped from V and 4 bases from J, the junction kept 9 bases outside the gene matches. CDR3 loop: CASSLAPGGGNTIYF. The CDR3 bases are TGTGCCAGCAGTCTAGCCCCAGGGGGGGGAAACACCATATATTTT.

This clone appeared once. The rearrangement joins TRBV5-1 to TRBJ2-7; TRBD2 aligns across 10 bases. The CDR3 totals 16 residues. Germline CDR1 reads SGHRS; CDR2 reads YFSETQ. V trimming: 4 bases; J trimming: 2 bases; junction bases outside the gene matches: 9. The CDR3 nucleotides read TGCGCCAGCAGCACCCTTCCCGGGACTAGCGCCTACGAGCAGTACTTC. This translates into CASSTLPGTSAYEQYF.

This clone was seen a single time. This chain joins TRBV5-6 and TRBJ2-1; TRBD2 might be the D (5 bases). The CDR3 sequence is 13 residues long. Between the trimmed V and J ends, which lost 5 bases and 6 bases, there was a span of 12 bases. Germline V lookup: CDR1 SGHDT, CDR2 YYEEEE. The CDR3, as DNA: TGTGCCAGCAGTATCCTAGGAGGCAATGAGCAGTTCTTC. It translates to CASSILGGNEQFF.

In this sample, this clone turned up once. V usage is TRBV14 and J usage is TRBJ2-5; 7 bases are shared with TRBD2. This CDR3 has 15 residues. Trimming took 0 bases from V and 5 from J; bases not matched to a gene: 6. Germline CDR1 is SGHDN and CDR2 is FVKESK. The CDR3 loop reads CASSQDRDYGETQYF. The CDR3 DNA is TGTGCCAGCAGCCAAGACCGGGACTACGGGGAGACCCAGTACTTC.

The V gene is TRBV7-9, the J gene TRBJ1-1; a weak D match, TRBD1 (5 bases). Germline CDR1 and CDR2: SEHNR and FQNEAQ (reference sequence). The CDR3 has 12 amino acids. The germline V and J ends were trimmed by 5 bases and 10 bases, with 14 bases remaining between them. CDR3 bases: TGTGCCAGCAGCCCCCCGGGGGAAGGAGCTTTCTTT. Translation gives CASSPPGEGAFF.

The V and J genes are TRBV9 and TRBJ2-3, with 7 nucleotides matching TRBD2. Germline lookup yields CDR1 SGDLS and CDR2 YYNGEE. Unmatched junction bases numbered 8, after V lost 4 bases and J lost 9 bases. The CDR3 covers 13 residues. The CDR3 DNA reads TGTGCCAGCAGCTCTCGGTGGGAGGGAACGCAGTATTTT. Translated, it gives CASSSRWEGTQYF.

The V call is TRBV2, the J call TRBJ2-1, with TRBD2 identical over 12 bases. CDR1 SNHLY and CDR2 FYNNEI come from the germline V gene. The CDR3 spans 12 residues. V gave up 7 bases and J gave up 12 bases; unmatched junction bases: 4. The CDR3 region has the DNA TGTGCCAGCACCCTACTAGCGGGGGGGCAGTTCTTC. The encoded protein is CASTLLAGGQFF. Drawing the rest from reference TRBV2 and TRBJ2-1, the complete variable domain is EPEVTQTPSHQVTQMGQEVILRCVPISNHLYFYWYRQILGQKVEFLVSFYNNEISEKSEIFDDQFSVERPDGSNFTLKIRSTKLEDSAMYFCASTLLAGGQFFGPGTRLTVL.

The rearrangement uses TRBV7-3 and TRBJ2-1; 10 nucleotides align to TRBD2. There are 16 residues in the CDR3. Germline V gives CDR1 SGHTA, CDR2 FQGTGA. Germline trimming cut 4 bases from V and 1 base from J; bases unmatched to any gene: 4. The CDR3 loop is CASSYSGGVSYNEQFF. The CDR3 region has the DNA TGTGCCAGCAGCTACAGCGGGGGGGTTTCCTACAATGAGCAGTTCTTC. The entire variable domain, with the rest obtained from reference TRBV7-3 and TRBJ2-1, is as follows: GAGVSQTPSNKVTEKGKYVELRCDPISGHTALYWYRQSLGQGPEFLIYFQGTGAADDSGLPNDRFFAVRPEGSVSTLKIQRTERGDSAVYLCASSYSGGVSYNEQFFGPGTRLTVL.

This chain connects TRBV10-3 to TRBJ1-1, with D unresolved. Germline V gene lookup returns CDR1 ENHRY and CDR2 SYGVKD. This CDR3 spans 15 amino acids. V was clipped by 6 bases and J by 1 base, with 15 bases between them. CDR3 nucleotides: TGTGCCATCAGCTTTAACCCAGGCGCGAACACTGAAGCTTTCTTT. Protein sequence: CAISFNPGANTEAFF.

This clone has more than one count but fewer than ten. V is TRBV29-1 and J is TRBJ1-1; no reliable D call. This CDR3 has 11 amino acids. Between the trimmed V and J ends, which lost 3 bases and 0 bases, there was a span of 2 bases. Germline values: CDR1 SQVTM, CDR2 ANQGSEA. CDR3 bases: TGCAGCGTTGACGTGAACACTGAAGCTTTCTTT. Amino acid sequence: CSVDVNTEAFF.

This clone appeared a single time. J is TRBJ2-4 and V is TRBV7-5; the D segment call TRBD1 is taken from the table without a DNA check. TRBV7-5 counts as a pseudogene. CDR3 length equals 16 residues. CDR3 amino acids: CARSSPRWGQKNIQYF. CDR3 sequence (DNA): TGTGCCAGAAGCTCCCCTCGTTGGGGACAGAAAAACATTCAGTACTTC.

The chain couples TRBV7-3 to TRBJ2-2; TRBD1 matches 9 bases. The germline gives CDR1 SGHTA, CDR2 FQGTGA. This CDR3 contains 17 residues. Unmatched junction bases numbered 9, after V lost 0 bases and J lost 7 bases. CDR3 sequence: CASSLTVGQGKGGELFF. The DNA for the CDR3 is TGTGCCAGCAGCTTAACCGTGGGACAGGGAAAGGGCGGGGAGCTGTTTTTT. The whole variable domain, remainder taken from reference TRBV7-3 and TRBJ2-2, is GAGVSQTPSNKVTEKGKYVELRCDPISGHTALYWYRQSLGQGPEFLIYFQGTGAADDSGLPNDRFFAVRPEGSVSTLKIQRTERGDSAVYLCASSLTVGQGKGGELFFGEGSRLTVL.

The CDR3 DNA reads as TGTGCCAGCAGCAGGTCTAGGACAGGGGTTGGAACCGGGGAGCTGTTTTTT. Its translation: CASSRSRTGVGTGELFF. The chain joins TRBV7-9 to TRBJ2-2; TRBD1 matches 9 bases. J was trimmed by 5 bases and V by 5 bases; bases with no gene match: 12. CDR3 length equals 17 residues. Per germline, CDR1 SEHNR and CDR2 FQNEAQ (reference sequence).

The chain recombines TRBV5-1 with TRBJ1-2; D is perhaps TRBD1 (6 bases). This CDR3 contains 14 residues. The V and J ends lost 4 bases and 8 bases respectively, with 18 bases between them. Germline V gives CDR1 SGHRS, CDR2 YFSETQ. CDR3 sequence (DNA): TGCGCCAGCAGCCCGGTAGGGGGTTCAGGAGGCTACACCTTC. Its protein product is CASSPVGGSGGYTF.

This clone was seen only a few times. The chain couples TRBV6-6 to TRBJ2-7; TRBD1 might be the D (6 bases). V lost 0 bases and J 0 bases, leaving 12 bases between the germline ends. Germline V gene data show CDR1 as MNHNY and CDR2 as SVGAGI (reference sequence). CDR3 length: 16 amino acids. This chain's CDR3 is CASSYSPDRSSYEQYF. CDR3 nucleotides: TGTGCCAGCAGTTACTCCCCTGACAGGTCCTCCTACGAGCAGTACTTC.

This rearrangement joins TRBV4-1 to TRBJ2-1, with TRBD2 matching 11 bases. V was clipped by 1 base and J by 7 bases; unmatched bases: 3. Germline CDR1 MGHRA, CDR2 YSYEKL. The CDR3 runs to 15 residues. Here the CDR3 reads CASSQGLAGKNEQFF. The DNA for the CDR3 is TGCGCCAGCAGCCAAGGACTAGCGGGGAAAAATGAGCAGTTCTTC.

This clone was recorded once. V gene TRBV28 combines with J gene TRBJ2-3; D possibly corresponds to TRBD1 (6 bases). The V gene's germline CDR1 is MDHEN and CDR2 SYDVKM. The V gene lost 6 bases and the J gene lost 2 bases, with 12 bases spanning the gap. This CDR3 region has 14 residues. The CDR3 coding sequence is TGTGCCAGCAGGCTTGGACAGATCACAGATACGCAGTATTTT. Translation gives CASRLGQITDTQYF.